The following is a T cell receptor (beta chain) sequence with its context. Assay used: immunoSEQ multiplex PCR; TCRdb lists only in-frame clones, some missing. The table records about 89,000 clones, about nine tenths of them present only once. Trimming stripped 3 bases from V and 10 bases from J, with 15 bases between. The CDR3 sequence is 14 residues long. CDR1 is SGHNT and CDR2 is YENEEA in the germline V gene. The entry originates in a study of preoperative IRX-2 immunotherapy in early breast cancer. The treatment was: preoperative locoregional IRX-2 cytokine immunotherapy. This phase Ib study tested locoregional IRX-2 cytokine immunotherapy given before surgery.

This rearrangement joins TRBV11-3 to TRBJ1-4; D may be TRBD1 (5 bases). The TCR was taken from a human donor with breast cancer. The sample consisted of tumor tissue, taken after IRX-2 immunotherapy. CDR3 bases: TGTGCCAGCAGCTTTCAGTCTATTGGGGGAAAACTGTTTTTT. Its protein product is CASSFQSIGGKLFF.